This entry is about one TCR beta chain. Its cognate antigen is unknown. This entry belongs to a study of T cell responses to AZD1222 COVID-19 vaccine. Study results and limitations: Baseline seropositivity occurred in only six AZD1222 recipients. After two AZD1222 doses, spike-specific TCR breadth and depth rose versus day 0.

V lost 4 bases, J lost 7 bases, and 15 bases stayed unmatched. The CDR3 has 16 amino acids. CDR1 is SGHDT, CDR2 YYEEEE, per germline. Clones were sequenced by immunoSEQ multiplex PCR, and TCRdb holds only the in-frame ones, with some missing. The table has about 88,000 clones, about nine tenths seen once. Pooling of second doses given at about 4 or about 12 weeks was done. Material: peripheral blood, obtained 28 days after the second AZD1222 dose. The genes are TRBV5-6 and TRBJ1-2; the match to TRBD1 covers 8 bases. The sequence came from an adult who received the AZD1222 COVID-19 vaccine. The chain's CDR3 is CASSLRFYRGVSGYTF. CDR3 sequence (DNA): TGTGCCAGCAGCCTCAGATTCTACAGGGGGGTCAGTGGCTACACCTTC.